This TCR beta chain was observed in a study of blood T cell repertoires in COVID-19. The data were produced by immunoSEQ multiplex PCR, yet TCRdb's version contains in-frame clones alone and is incomplete. The sample carries under 200,000 clones, about 88% recorded once. This CDR3 comprises 15 residues. Germline-derived CDR1 and CDR2 are SGDLS and YYNGEE. The V gene lost 0 bases and the J gene lost 1 base, with 10 bases spanning the gap. The receptor comes from a man in his forties with active or convalescent COVID-19. The rearrangement uses TRBV9 and TRBJ1-1; weak D call: TRBD1 (5 bases). Sequenced material: peripheral blood. CDR3 loop: CASSVVLGGNTEAFF. The DNA of the CDR3 is TGTGCCAGCAGCGTAGTGTTGGGGGGGAACACTGAAGCTTTCTTT.